This T cell receptor beta chain appears in the sequencing data of a study of T cells after yellow fever vaccination. Only a few counts were recorded for this clonotype. Its antigen is as yet unknown. General study results and limits: It was a weaker secondary response, yet one that peaked faster, at day 5 versus 15. There was a small share of clonotypes that showed up in both the CD4 and CD8 compartments.

TCRdb fed the 5' RACE reads into MiXCR, producing one record per CDR3 protein. The sample lists around 150,000 distinct CDR3 sequences, almost 7% occurring once. V lost 1 base and J lost 13, with 26 bases in between. The CDR3 runs 17 residues. Germline assignment: CDR1 SGHTA and CDR2 FQGNSA. The sequences come from CD4+ T cells sorted from PBMCs, collected about 5 days after the first yellow fever vaccination. The chain links TRBV7-2 to TRBJ2-1; D possibly corresponds to TRBD2 (5 bases). The clonotype originates from a man between 18 and 29 years old who received the YFV17D yellow fever vaccine. This chain's CDR3 is CASSLVWGAKLGVVQFF. As DNA, the CDR3 is TGTGCCAGCAGCTTAGTTTGGGGAGCAAAACTCGGCGTTGTTCAGTTCTTC.